A single sample gave rise to the 26 T cell receptor beta chains below, sequenced in a study of T-cell memory formation after mild COVID-19. Each CDR3 protein is one row after TCRdb ran MiXCR on the 5' RACE reads. This sample has more than 450,000 distinct CDR3 sequences, with approximately 18% found just once. The sequenced material came from PBMCs or a T cell subset sorted from them (not recorded which). The receptors come from an adult woman who had mild COVID-19 (a few samples of this study predate the infection). Cell type and time point are not known.

The sample holds a few counts of this clonotype. This chain uses TRBV5-5 with TRBJ1-3; D may be TRBD1 (5 bases). Trimming removed 1 base from V and 4 bases from J, with 9 bases in between. The CDR3 is 14 residues long. Germline V gives CDR1 SGHKS, CDR2 YYEKEE (reference sequence). CDR3 nucleotides: TGTGCCAGCAGCTTGTCGACAGACGGAAACACCATATATTTT. Translated, it gives CASSLSTDGNTIYF.

This clonotype has only a few counts. V usage is TRBV7-9 and J usage is TRBJ2-1; D gene uncertain. The length of the CDR3 is 16 residues. With 1 base removed from V and 0 bases from J, the gap between germline ends came to 10 bases. Germline V gene data show CDR1 as SEHNR and CDR2 as FQNEAQ (reference sequence). In DNA, the CDR3 is TGTGCCAGCAGCTTAGTTGTAAGGGCCTCCTACAATGAGCAGTTCTTC. Its protein product is CASSLVVRASYNEQFF.

In this sample, this clonotype turned up a few times. No conserved phenylalanine or tryptophan is present at the end of the CDR3, so a read error is the likely explanation. The DNA is left out, because the CDR3 cannot be placed on it with certainty; the CDR3 is given as TCRdb lists it. The chain's CDR3 is CASSKAWPGALDPRP. The chain uses TRBV21-1 and TRBJ1-3; the table's D call, TRBD1, was not checked against the DNA. TRBV21-1 is termed a pseudogene. The CDR3 spans 15 amino acids, including both terminal residues.

CDR3 DNA sequence: TGTGCCAGCAGCCCAGAGCCCGTCGTAACCACGCTGTTTTTT. This translates into CASSPEPVVTTLFF. The chain uses TRBV11-2 and TRBJ2-2; no firm D call. Trimming cost V 5 bases and J 13 bases, with 20 bases left between them. There are 14 residues in the CDR3. The germline V gene encodes CDR1 SGHAT and CDR2 FQNNGV.

This clonotype was counted a few times. The CDR3 nucleotides are TGCGCCAGCAGCTTTTCGGGGGGTCAGCCGTCCTACGAGCAGTACTTC. This sequence encodes CASSFSGGQPSYEQYF. The chain links TRBV5-1 to TRBJ2-7, with 7 bases that match TRBD2. Germline loops: CDR1 SGHRS, CDR2 YFSETQ. Trimming cost V 2 bases and J 1 base; bases outside gene matches: 9. The CDR3 is made up of 16 amino acids.

V gene TRBV7-6 combines with J gene TRBJ1-5; D possibly corresponds to TRBD1 (5 bases). Trimming stripped 1 base from V and 1 base from J, with 8 bases between. The germline V gene has CDR1 SGHVS and CDR2 FNYEAQ. The CDR3 contains 15 residues. The CDR3 DNA reads TGTGCCAGCAGCTTAGGCGGGGGAAGCAATCAGCCCCAGCATTTT. Translated, it gives CASSLGGGSNQPQHF.

The chain combines TRBV7-9 with TRBJ2-5, with TRBD2 matching 9 bases. CDR1 is SEHNR, CDR2 FQNEAQ, per germline (reference sequence). The CDR3 is 16 amino acids. The V segment lost 5 bases and the J segment 2 bases; nucleotides outside the gene matches: 9. The CDR3 DNA is TGTGCCAGCAGCCCCGGAGTAGCGGGAGCTCAAGAGACCCAGTACTTC. Translated: CASSPGVAGAQETQYF.

This clonotype was seen a handful of times. The chain recombines TRBV11-3 with TRBJ2-1; perhaps TRBD1 as D (5 bases). The CDR3 sequence is 13 residues long. Trimming left V 11 bases short and J 3 bases short, with 14 bases between. Germline V lookup: CDR1 SGHNT, CDR2 YENEEA. The CDR3 region is CASTSQGYNEQFF. In nucleotides, the CDR3 is TGTGCCTCCACTTCTCAGGGCTACAATGAGCAGTTCTTC.

CDR3: CAISETGNYGYTF. In DNA form, the CDR3 reads TGTGCCATCAGTGAAACTGGGAACTATGGCTACACCTTC. The gene calls are TRBV10-3 and TRBJ1-2; D not resolved. V was shortened by 3 bases and J by 2 bases, with 7 bases between the two germline ends. This CDR3 has 13 residues. Germline CDR1 reads ENHRY; CDR2 reads SYGVKD.

Only a few counts were recorded for this clonotype. This chain joins TRBV29-1 and TRBJ2-3; D might be TRBD1 or TRBD2, each matching 6 bases. Germline V lookup: CDR1 SQVTM, CDR2 ANQGSEA. The CDR3 has 15 amino acids. Trimming took off 0 bases at V and 3 bases at J, with 13 bases between the two ends. The CDR3: CSVEEWGADTDTQYF. CDR3 in DNA: TGCAGCGTTGAAGAATGGGGGGCTGATACAGATACGCAGTATTTT.

J is TRBJ2-3 and V is TRBV5-1; 11 bases match TRBD2. CDR1 is SGHRS, CDR2 YFSETQ, per germline. Germline trimming cut 0 bases from V and 6 bases from J; bases unmatched to any gene: 9. The CDR3 length is 17 residues. CDR3 sequence: CASSLDTLAGGADTQYF. For the CDR3, the DNA is TGCGCCAGCAGCTTGGACACCCTAGCGGGGGGCGCGGATACGCAGTATTTT.

This clonotype has a handful of counts. The V gene is TRBV3-1, the J gene TRBJ2-1, with D perhaps TRBD1 (5 bases). The CDR3 is 14 amino acids. Germline V gene data show CDR1 as LGHDT and CDR2 as YNNKEL (reference sequence). V was cut by 6 bases and J by 4 bases, with 13 bases left in between. DNA of the CDR3: TGTGCCAGCAGACTCCGACAGTCGTACAATGAGCAGTTCTTC. Translating it yields CASRLRQSYNEQFF.

V and J are TRBV10-3 and TRBJ1-5; unclear D gene. Trimming took off 10 bases at V and 5 bases at J, with 15 bases between the two ends. From germline, CDR1 is ENHRY and CDR2 SYGVKD. There are 13 residues in the CDR3. This CDR3 reads CATDREGYQPQHF. In DNA form, the CDR3 reads TGTGCCACCGATCGGGAGGGATATCAGCCCCAGCATTTT.

In this sample, this clonotype turned up many times. This chain links TRBV5-1 with TRBJ2-2, with TRBD2 identical over 11 bases. Germline trimming cut 1 base from V and 0 bases from J; bases unmatched to any gene: 5. CDR3 length: 18 residues. Looked up from germline, CDR1 is SGHRS and CDR2 is YFSETQ. CDR3 bases: TGCGCCAGCAGCTTGTTGCCTAGCGGGGGGACGAACACCGGGGAGCTGTTTTTT. It specifies CASSLLPSGGTNTGELFF. The complete variable domain, with remaining parts taken from reference TRBV5-1 and TRBJ2-2, reads KAGVTQTPRYLIKTRGQQVTLSCSPISGHRSVSWYQQTPGQGLQFLFEYFSETQRNKGNFPGRFSGRQFSNSRSEMNVSTLELGDSALYLCASSLLPSGGTNTGELFFGEGSRLTVL.

This rearrangement joins TRBV29-1 to TRBJ2-7; 10 bases match TRBD2. This CDR3 is built from 13 residues. Germline trimming cut 7 bases from V and 3 bases from J; bases unmatched to any gene: 6. The germline CDR1 and CDR2 sequences are SQVTM and ANQGSEA. The CDR3 DNA sequence: TGCAGCGCCCTGGCTAGCGGGAGCTACGAGCAGTACTTC. It yields the protein CSALASGSYEQYF.

This clonotype was counted only a few times. The V and J genes are TRBV29-1 and TRBJ2-7; the match to TRBD2 covers 7 bases. Germline loops: CDR1 SQVTM, CDR2 ANQGSEA. This CDR3 has 17 residues. V was pared by 4 bases and J by 0 bases, with 15 bases of the junction left unmatched. The DNA for the CDR3 is TGCAGCGTTGGCGGGGCGGGAGTGCGATCAAGCTCCTACGAGCAGTACTTC. Protein: CSVGGAGVRSSSYEQYF.

This clonotype was observed a handful of times. The CDR3 loop reads CSASDRGRIDEQFF. In DNA, the CDR3 is TGCAGCGCCTCCGACAGGGGGCGGATAGATGAGCAGTTCTTC. V gene TRBV29-1 combines with J gene TRBJ2-1, with 10 bases fitting TRBD1. Trimming removed 7 bases from V and 8 bases from J; junction bases left unmatched: 11. The CDR3 consists of 14 residues. Per germline, CDR1 SQVTM and CDR2 ANQGSEA.

This clonotype has a handful of counts. The chain is built from TRBV11-2 and TRBJ2-5; D possibly corresponds to TRBD2 (6 bases). Germline CDR1 is SGHAT and CDR2 is FQNNGV. The CDR3 runs to 16 residues. V shed 3 bases and J shed 6 bases, with 20 bases lying between them. The CDR3 is CASSLIRGKGLKTQYF. In DNA, the CDR3 is TGTGCCAGCAGCTTGATCCGCGGGAAGGGGCTGAAGACCCAGTACTTC.

This clonotype has just a few counts. V gene TRBV20-1 combines with J gene TRBJ2-1, with D perhaps matching TRBD2 (6 bases). Deletions cut 3 bases from V and 0 bases from J, with 9 bases between. This CDR3 is built from 14 residues. Germline-derived CDR1 and CDR2 are DFQATT and SNEGSKA (reference sequence). The CDR3 DNA reads TGCAGTGCTAGCAGAGCGGGCTCCTACAATGAGCAGTTCTTC. Its translation is CSASRAGSYNEQFF.

This clonotype turned up a few times. The V call is TRBV7-2, the J call TRBJ2-4; 11 positions match TRBD2. CDR1 is SGHTA, CDR2 FQGNSA, per germline. The V segment lost 5 bases and the J segment 0 bases; nucleotides outside the gene matches: 21. This CDR3 region has 22 residues. This CDR3 reads CASSRFRTVGDGLAGAKNIQYF. The CDR3 coding sequence is TGTGCCAGCAGCCGATTTCGGACAGTTGGGGACGGACTAGCGGGAGCCAAAAACATTCAGTACTTC.

This clonotype was observed a few times. The rearrangement joins TRBV6-1 to TRBJ2-2; 11 nucleotides agree with TRBD2. V lost 8 bases, J lost 1 base, and 0 bases stayed unmatched. This CDR3 spans 14 amino acids. From germline, CDR1 is MNHNS and CDR2 SASEGT. The CDR3: CASGTSGNTGELFF. CDR3 bases: TGTGCCAGCGGGACTAGCGGGAACACCGGGGAGCTGTTTTTT.

In this sample, this clonotype turned up a few times. The chain recombines TRBV10-3 with TRBJ2-7; the match to TRBD2 covers 13 bases. The junction had 1 base not matched to a gene; V was cut back by 5 bases and J by 3 bases. The CDR3 totals 14 residues. The germline CDR1 and CDR2 sequences are ENHRY and SYGVKD. The CDR3 region is CAISWTSGSYEQYF. Here the CDR3 DNA reads TGTGCCATCAGTTGGACTAGCGGGAGCTACGAGCAGTACTTC.

This clonotype has just a few counts. The V gene is TRBV7-6, the J gene TRBJ2-7, with 8 bases fitting TRBD1. Looked up from germline, CDR1 is SGHVS and CDR2 is FNYEAQ. This CDR3 has 14 amino acids. V dropped 4 bases and J dropped 5; count of bases not matched to a gene: 7. The CDR3 bases are TGTGCCAGCAGCTCCCCAGTGGACAGGGACGAGCAGTACTTC. Translated, it gives CASSSPVDRDEQYF.

The CDR3 coding sequence is TGTGCCAGCAGCCCCATTTTAGGTCCAGCGGGAGTAAATGAGCAGTTCTTC. Its protein is CASSPILGPAGVNEQFF. The chain joins TRBV7-3 to TRBJ2-1; 8 bases align to TRBD2. The CDR3 spans 17 residues. Germline CDR1 reads SGHTA; CDR2 reads FQGTGA. V gave up 5 bases and J gave up 7 bases; unmatched junction bases: 16.

This clonotype was seen a handful of times. The chain uses TRBV7-9 and TRBJ2-6; 7 bases are a match to TRBD2. V lost 3 bases, J lost 0 bases, and 5 bases stayed unmatched. This CDR3 has 17 residues. Germline loops: CDR1 SEHNR, CDR2 FQNEAQ (reference sequence). DNA for the CDR3: TGTGCCAGCAGCTTGGAGCGGGACCTCTCTGGGGCCAACGTCCTGACTTTC. It yields the protein CASSLERDLSGANVLTF.

V and J are TRBV7-2 and TRBJ2-7; D unclear. Germline V gives CDR1 SGHTA, CDR2 FQGNSA. CDR3 length: 15 residues. Between the trimmed V and J ends, which lost 1 base and 3 bases, there was a span of 13 bases. As DNA, the CDR3 is TGTGCCAGCAGCTTAGACCTCGACATTTACTACGAGCAGTACTTC. Translating gives CASSLDLDIYYEQYF.